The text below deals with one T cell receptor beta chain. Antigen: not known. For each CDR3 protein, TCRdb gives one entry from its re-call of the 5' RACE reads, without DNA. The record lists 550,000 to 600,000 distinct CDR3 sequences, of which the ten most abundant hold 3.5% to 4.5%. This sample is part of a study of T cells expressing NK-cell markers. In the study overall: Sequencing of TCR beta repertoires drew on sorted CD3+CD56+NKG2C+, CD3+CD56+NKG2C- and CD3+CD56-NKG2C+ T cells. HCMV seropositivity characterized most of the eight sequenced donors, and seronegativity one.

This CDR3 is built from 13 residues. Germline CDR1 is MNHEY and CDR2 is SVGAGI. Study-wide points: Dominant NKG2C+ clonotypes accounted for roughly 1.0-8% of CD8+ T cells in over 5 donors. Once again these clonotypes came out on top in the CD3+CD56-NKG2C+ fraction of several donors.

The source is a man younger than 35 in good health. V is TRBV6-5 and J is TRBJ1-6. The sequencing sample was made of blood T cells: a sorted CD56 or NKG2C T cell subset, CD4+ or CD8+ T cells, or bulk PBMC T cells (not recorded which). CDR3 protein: CASSYRSDSPLHF.